The clone carrying this T cell receptor (beta chain) was observed once. Its specificity is unknown. TCRdb used MiXCR to reprocess the 5' RACE reads, holding one entry per CDR3 protein. The repertoire consists of 150,000 to 200,000 distinct CDR3 sequences, with roughly 31% occurring once and the leading ten covering around 12%. Germline assignment: CDR1 GTSNPN and CDR2 SVGIG (reference sequence). The CDR3 sequence is 11 residues long. With V trimmed by 5 bases and J by 6 bases, 2 bases remained unmatched. This entry is derived from a study of T-cell memory formation after mild COVID-19. Study-level findings and limits: Several responding clones turned up in pre-infection memory, indicating that cross-reactive memory may have taken part.

The clonotype comes from an adult woman who had mild COVID-19 (a few samples of this study predate the infection). Cell type and time point are not known. The chain uses TRBV30 and TRBJ1-2; 8 bases fit TRBD1. Sequences were obtained from PBMCs or a T cell subset sorted from them (not recorded which). The CDR3 DNA reads TGTGCCTGGTGGACAGGGAATGGCTACACCTTC. It translates to CAWWTGNGYTF.